This passage covers 20 T cell receptor beta chains from one sample sequenced in a study of shared clonotypes between healthy human individuals (dated by TCRdb to the early 2020s). Libraries were prepared through the immunoSEQ multiplex PCR assay. The clones in this table, taken by TCRdb from immuneACCESS, are in-frame only. Not every clone is retained; where verified, under half of the shortfall comes from an unresolved V gene, and the cause of the rest is unknown. This sample holds some 2,400,000 clones; approximately 96% were observed only once. Less than 0.15% of the sample comes from the top ten. The sequenced material came from naive CD4+ T cells sorted from blood. This specimen's cell subset or site label, interpreted: CD45RA+ positively selected. These TCRs come from a man aged 18-30 years in good health.

For this clone: The same CDR3 is also encoded by other DNA sequences in this sample. The chain couples TRBV7-9 to TRBJ2-2, with D unclear. V lost 1 base and J 5 bases, leaving 8 bases between the germline ends. The germline V gene encodes CDR1 SEHNR and CDR2 FQNEAQ (reference sequence). The CDR3 loop spans 14 amino acids. CDR3 region: CASSLGGGTGELFF. Here the CDR3 DNA reads TGTGCCAGCAGCTTAGGCGGTGGAACCGGGGAGCTGTTTTTT.

CDR3 region: CASSGGPSYNEQFF. CDR3 DNA: TGTGCCAGTAGCGGGGGGCCGTCCTACAATGAGCAGTTCTTC. This sequence joins TRBV27 and TRBJ2-1; TRBD2 matches at 10 bases. V gave up 9 bases and J gave up 1 base; unmatched junction bases: 3. Germline-derived CDR1 and CDR2 are MNHEY and SMNVEV (reference sequence). This CDR3 has 14 amino acids.

This chain links TRBV27 with TRBJ2-1; the D gene is possibly TRBD2 (5 bases). Germline V lookup: CDR1 MNHEY, CDR2 SMNVEV (reference sequence). The CDR3 is made up of 14 amino acids. V was cut by 3 bases and J by 3 bases, with 9 bases left in between. DNA for the CDR3: TGTGCCAGCAGTTTTGAACGGGACTACAATGAGCAGTTCTTC. Its protein product is CASSFERDYNEQFF.

The V gene is TRBV5-1, the J gene TRBJ1-4; 7 bases match TRBD1. CDR1 is SGHRS, CDR2 YFSETQ, per germline. The V segment lost 3 bases and the J segment 2 bases; nucleotides outside the gene matches: 10. CDR3 length: 17 residues. This chain's CDR3 is CASSSGTAWSTNEKLFF. Here the CDR3 DNA reads TGCGCCAGCAGCTCCGGGACAGCATGGTCGACTAATGAAAAACTGTTTTTT. Drawing the rest from reference TRBV5-1 and TRBJ1-4, the complete variable domain is KAGVTQTPRYLIKTRGQQVTLSCSPISGHRSVSWYQQTPGQGLQFLFEYFSETQRNKGNFPGRFSGRQFSNSRSEMNVSTLELGDSALYLCASSSGTAWSTNEKLFFGSGTQLSVL.

Regarding this clone: Other nucleotide sequences in the sample specify the same CDR3. J is TRBJ2-5 and V is TRBV28; D call uncertain. Trimming shortened V by 3 bases and J by 4 bases, and 3 bases separated the two germline ends. Germline loops: CDR1 MDHEN, CDR2 SYDVKM. CDR3 length: 11 residues. Written as DNA, the CDR3 is TGTGCCAGCAGTTTGGGAGAGACCCAGTACTTC. Translated, it gives CASSLGETQYF.

V gene TRBV5-3 combines with J gene TRBJ1-5, with 8 bases that match TRBD1. TRBV5-3 is marked as an open reading frame, function uncertain. Trimming took 4 bases from V and 6 from J; bases not matched to a gene: 12. This CDR3 has 16 amino acids. Here the CDR3 reads CARSEGLRGLGQPQHF. The CDR3 nucleotides are TGTGCCAGAAGCGAGGGGCTCAGGGGGCTCGGTCAGCCCCAGCATTTT.

This chain links TRBV28 with TRBJ1-1; possible D gene TRBD1, 6 bases. The V gene's germline CDR1 is MDHEN and CDR2 SYDVKM. Trimming took off 2 bases at V and 4 bases at J, with 14 bases between the two ends. This CDR3 has 15 amino acids. This chain's CDR3 is CASSLLGGGSTEAFF. CDR3 coding DNA: TGTGCCAGCAGTTTACTGGGGGGCGGGAGCACTGAAGCTTTCTTT.

The chain is built from TRBV6-7 and TRBJ1-5; D is unclear. TRBV6-7 is flagged as an ORF with uncertain function. There are 10 residues in the CDR3. Trimming left V 6 bases short and J 7 bases short, with 4 bases between. The CDR3 region is CASSTQPQHF. DNA of the CDR3: TGTGCCAGCAGCACCCAGCCCCAGCATTTT.

The chain joins TRBV4-3 to TRBJ2-2; D possibly corresponds to TRBD2 (5 bases). There are 17 residues in the CDR3. The germline V gene encodes CDR1 LGHNA and CDR2 YSLEER. V gave up 0 bases and J gave up 3 bases, with 14 bases separating them. The CDR3 protein is CASSQETAAVDTGELFF. CDR3 sequence (DNA): TGCGCCAGCAGCCAAGAAACAGCAGCGGTAGACACCGGGGAGCTGTTTTTT.

V is TRBV4-3 and J is TRBJ1-3; D is uncertain. V was clipped by 0 bases and J by 2 bases, with 8 bases between them. The CDR3 spans 15 residues. Germline-derived CDR1 and CDR2 are LGHNA and YSLEER. Here the CDR3 DNA reads TGCGCCAGCAGCCAAGAAAACAGTCCTGGAAACACCATATATTTT. This translates into CASSQENSPGNTIYF.

The rearrangement joins TRBV6-1 to TRBJ2-5; tentative D call: TRBD1 (5 bases). The CDR3 has 15 amino acids. Germline V lookup: CDR1 MNHNS, CDR2 SASEGT. Trimming took 1 base from V and 4 from J, leaving 13 bases between them. The CDR3 DNA sequence: TGTGCCAGCAGTGAAGACAGGAGATGGGCAGAGACCCAGTACTTC. Its protein product is CASSEDRRWAETQYF.

The chain is built from TRBV2 and TRBJ1-5, with D possibly TRBD1 on 5 matching bases. V was trimmed by 5 bases and J by 5 bases, leaving 16 bases between them. CDR3 length: 15 residues. CDR1 is SNHLY and CDR2 is FYNNEI in the germline V gene. The CDR3 DNA reads as TGTGCCAGCAGTAACGACATTAGAGGGGATCAGCCCCAGCATTTT. This sequence encodes CASSNDIRGDQPQHF.

The chain is built from TRBV6-6 and TRBJ2-2; possible D gene TRBD1, 5 bases. CDR1 MNHNY and CDR2 SVGAGI come from the germline V gene (reference sequence). The CDR3 sequence is 14 residues long. V was trimmed by 6 bases and J by 4 bases, leaving 12 bases between them. For the CDR3, the DNA is TGTGCCAGCAGCCCCTTGGGGCCCACCGGGGAGCTGTTTTTT. Amino acids: CASSPLGPTGELFF.

This chain connects TRBV4-2 to TRBJ1-4, with TRBD1 matching 10 bases. After removal of 0 bases from V and 6 bases from J, the junction contained 10 bases not matched to a gene. The CDR3 consists of 18 residues. CDR1 and CDR2 from the germline V gene are LGHNA and YNFKEQ. The CDR3: CASSQDPRLGTGDEKLFF. CDR3 sequence (DNA): TGTGCCAGCAGCCAAGACCCCCGCCTCGGGACAGGGGATGAAAAACTGTTTTTT.

The chain carries TRBV11-2 and TRBJ2-7; 11 nucleotides align to TRBD2. Germline loops: CDR1 SGHAT, CDR2 FQNNGV. V shed 3 bases and J 6 bases; nucleotides not matched to a gene: 4. The CDR3 contains 14 residues. The chain's CDR3 is CASSFSGGAGEQYF. The DNA of the CDR3 is TGTGCCAGCAGCTTTAGCGGGGGGGCAGGCGAGCAGTACTTC.

The chain joins TRBV10-3 to TRBJ1-1, with 8 positions matching TRBD1. The CDR3 covers 13 residues. The germline V gene encodes CDR1 ENHRY and CDR2 SYGVKD. V lost 3 bases to trimming and J lost 7 bases; unmatched junction nucleotides: 4. CDR3 in DNA: TGTGCCATCAGTGACCTCGGGACAGGTGAAGCTTTCTTT. This translates into CAISDLGTGEAFF.

The chain combines TRBV28 with TRBJ1-1, with a possible D match to TRBD1 (6 bases). V was pared by 2 bases and J by 4 bases, with 11 bases between. The length of the CDR3 is 14 residues. Germline CDR1 MDHEN, CDR2 SYDVKM. CDR3 nucleotide sequence: TGTGCCAGCAGTTTACCAGGGGCGGTCACTGAAGCTTTCTTT. This sequence encodes CASSLPGAVTEAFF.

The rearrangement links TRBV5-5 to TRBJ2-7, with 9 bases aligning to TRBD1. Germline assignment: CDR1 SGHKS and CDR2 YYEKEE (reference sequence). The CDR3 loop spans 17 amino acids. The V segment lost 0 bases and the J segment 4 bases; nucleotides outside the gene matches: 11. The CDR3 is CASSLVGTGQGVYEQYF. CDR3 nucleotide sequence: TGTGCCAGCAGCTTGGTAGGTACGGGACAGGGAGTGTACGAGCAGTACTTC.

Comments on this clone: Different DNA sequences within this sample yield the same CDR3. The CDR3 DNA is TGTGCCAGCAGTGAAGTAGGGGGCAATCAGCCCCAGCATTTT. Its translation: CASSEVGGNQPQHF. This chain connects TRBV6-1 to TRBJ1-5, with TRBD1 as a possible D gene (5 bases). Trimming cost V 1 base and J 2 bases, with 6 bases left between them. This CDR3 region has 14 residues. Germline-derived CDR1 and CDR2 are MNHNS and SASEGT.

The V and J genes are TRBV4-1 and TRBJ2-1; 7 bases align to TRBD2. The CDR3 loop spans 15 amino acids. Germline-derived CDR1 and CDR2 are MGHRA and YSYEKL. The V gene end was trimmed by 0 bases and the J gene end by 4 bases; junction bases not matched to a gene: 3. The CDR3 region is CASSQEEGLYNEQFF. The CDR3 DNA sequence: TGCGCCAGCAGCCAAGAGGAGGGACTATACAATGAGCAGTTCTTC.